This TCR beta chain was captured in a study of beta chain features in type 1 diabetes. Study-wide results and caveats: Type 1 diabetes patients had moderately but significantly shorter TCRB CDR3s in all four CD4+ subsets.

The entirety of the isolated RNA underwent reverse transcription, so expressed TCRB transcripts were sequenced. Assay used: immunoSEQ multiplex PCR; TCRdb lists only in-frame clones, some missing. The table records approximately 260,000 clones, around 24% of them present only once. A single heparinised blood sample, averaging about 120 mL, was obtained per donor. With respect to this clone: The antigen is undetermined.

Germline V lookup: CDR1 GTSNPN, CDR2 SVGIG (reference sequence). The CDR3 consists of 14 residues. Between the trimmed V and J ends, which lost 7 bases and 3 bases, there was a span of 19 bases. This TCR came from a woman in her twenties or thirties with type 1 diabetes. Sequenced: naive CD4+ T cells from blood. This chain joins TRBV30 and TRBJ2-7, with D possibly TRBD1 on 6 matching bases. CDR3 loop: CAYTDSRRGYEQYF. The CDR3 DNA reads TGTGCCTATACGGACAGCCGGCGAGGCTACGAGCAGTACTTC.